This T cell receptor beta chain is from a study of cytomegalovirus exposure and HLA in healthy donors. Study in general: Among the roughly 400 genotyped donors, approximately 81% were placed in the Caucasian-associated ancestry cluster.

Germline CDR1 reads SGHKS; CDR2 reads YYEKEE (reference sequence). Trimming left V 4 bases short and J 2 bases short, with 15 bases between. The CDR3 spans 15 residues. In the PCR, 60 Vbeta and 13 Jbeta primers were used. This table comes from immunoSEQ multiplex PCR, and its TCRdb copy is limited to in-frame clones, with some not included. The sample contains roughly 190,000 clones, 80% to 85% of which appear only once. The chain carries TRBV5-5 and TRBJ1-2, with D tentatively TRBD1 (6 bases). Input material: PBMCs. The clonotype was recovered from a woman in her forties in good health and CMV-seronegative. The CDR3 sequence is CASSQWDTVNYGYTF. The CDR3 bases are TGTGCCAGCAGCCAGTGGGACACGGTGAACTATGGCTACACCTTC.